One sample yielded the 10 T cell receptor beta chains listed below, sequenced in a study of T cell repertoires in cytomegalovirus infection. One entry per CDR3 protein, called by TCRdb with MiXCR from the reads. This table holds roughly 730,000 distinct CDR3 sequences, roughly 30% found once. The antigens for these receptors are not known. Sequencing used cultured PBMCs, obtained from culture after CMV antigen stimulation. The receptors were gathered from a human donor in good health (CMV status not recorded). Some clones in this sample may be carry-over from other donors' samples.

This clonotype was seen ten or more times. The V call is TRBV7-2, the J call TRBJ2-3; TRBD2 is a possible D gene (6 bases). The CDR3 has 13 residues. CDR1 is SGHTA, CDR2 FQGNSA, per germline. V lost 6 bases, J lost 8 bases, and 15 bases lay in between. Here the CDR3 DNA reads TGTGCCAGCAGTACTGAGGAGGGTGGTACGCAGTATTTT. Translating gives CASSTEEGGTQYF.

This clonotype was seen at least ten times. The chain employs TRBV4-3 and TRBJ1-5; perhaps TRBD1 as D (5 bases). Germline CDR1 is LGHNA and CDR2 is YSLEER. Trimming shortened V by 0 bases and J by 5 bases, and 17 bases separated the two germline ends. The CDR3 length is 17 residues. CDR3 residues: CASSQESIGGTDQPQHF. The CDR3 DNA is TGCGCCAGCAGCCAAGAGTCAATCGGGGGGACGGATCAGCCCCAGCATTTT.

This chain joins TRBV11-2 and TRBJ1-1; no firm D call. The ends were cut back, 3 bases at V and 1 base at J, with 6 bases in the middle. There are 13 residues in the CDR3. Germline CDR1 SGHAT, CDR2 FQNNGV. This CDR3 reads CASSLMKNTEAFF. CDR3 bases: TGTGCCAGCAGCTTGATGAAGAACACTGAAGCTTTCTTT.

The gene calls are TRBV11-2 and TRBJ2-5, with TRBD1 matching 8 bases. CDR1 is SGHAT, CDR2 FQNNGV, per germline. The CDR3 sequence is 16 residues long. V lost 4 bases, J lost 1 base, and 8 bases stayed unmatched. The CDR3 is CASSSQDRGLQETQYF. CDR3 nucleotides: TGTGCCAGCAGCTCACAAGACAGGGGCCTCCAAGAGACCCAGTACTTC.

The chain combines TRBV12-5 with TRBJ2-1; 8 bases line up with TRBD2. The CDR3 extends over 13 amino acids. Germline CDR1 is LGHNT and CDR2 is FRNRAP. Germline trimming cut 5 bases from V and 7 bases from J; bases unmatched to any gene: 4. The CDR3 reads CASGPGLGNEQFF. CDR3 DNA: TGTGCTAGTGGTCCGGGACTAGGGAATGAGCAGTTCTTC.

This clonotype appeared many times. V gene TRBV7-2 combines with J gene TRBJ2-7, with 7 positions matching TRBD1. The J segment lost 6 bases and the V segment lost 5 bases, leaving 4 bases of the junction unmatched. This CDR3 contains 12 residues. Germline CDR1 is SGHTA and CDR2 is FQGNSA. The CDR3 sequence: CASSHYRGEQYF. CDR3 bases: TGTGCCAGCAGCCACTACAGGGGCGAGCAGTACTTC. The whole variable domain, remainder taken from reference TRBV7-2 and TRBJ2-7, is GAGVSQSPSNKVTEKGKDVELRCDPISGHTALYWYRQSLGQGLEFLIYFQGNSAPDKSGLPSDRFSAERTGGSVSTLTIQRTQQEDSAVYLCASSHYRGEQYFGPGTRLTVT.

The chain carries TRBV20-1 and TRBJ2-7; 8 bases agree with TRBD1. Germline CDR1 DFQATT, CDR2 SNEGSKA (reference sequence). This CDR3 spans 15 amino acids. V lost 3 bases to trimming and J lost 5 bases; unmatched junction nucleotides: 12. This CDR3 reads CSASDGRTGIDEQYF. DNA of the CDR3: TGCAGTGCTAGTGACGGACGGACAGGGATCGACGAGCAGTACTTC.

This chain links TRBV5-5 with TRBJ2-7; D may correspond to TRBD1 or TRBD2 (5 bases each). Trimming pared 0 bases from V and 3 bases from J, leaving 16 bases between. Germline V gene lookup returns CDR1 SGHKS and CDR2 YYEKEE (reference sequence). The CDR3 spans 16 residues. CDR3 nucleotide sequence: TGTGCCAGCAGCTTGGCCGTGGGGACGGACATCTACGAGCAGTACTTC. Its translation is CASSLAVGTDIYEQYF.

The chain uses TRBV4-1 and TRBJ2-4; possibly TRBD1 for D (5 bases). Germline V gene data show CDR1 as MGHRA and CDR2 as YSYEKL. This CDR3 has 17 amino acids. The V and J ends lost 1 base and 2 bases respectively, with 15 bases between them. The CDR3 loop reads CASSQGGAVEPKNIQYF. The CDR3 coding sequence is TGCGCCAGCAGCCAAGGTGGGGCAGTTGAACCCAAAAACATTCAGTACTTC.

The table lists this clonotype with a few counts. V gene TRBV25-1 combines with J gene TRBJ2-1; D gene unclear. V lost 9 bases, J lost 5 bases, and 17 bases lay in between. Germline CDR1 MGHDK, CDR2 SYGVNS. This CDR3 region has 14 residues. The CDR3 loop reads CASKEPGSDNEQFF. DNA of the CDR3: TGTGCCAGTAAAGAACCAGGATCGGACAATGAGCAGTTCTTC. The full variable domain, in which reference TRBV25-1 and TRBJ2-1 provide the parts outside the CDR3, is EADIYQTPRYLVIGTGKKITLECSQTMGHDKMYWYQQDPGMELHLIHYSYGVNSTEKGDLSSESTVSRIRTEHFPLTLESARPSHTSQYLCASKEPGSDNEQFFGPGTRLTVL.